This T cell receptor beta chain was obtained from a study of shared clonotypes between healthy human individuals (dated by TCRdb to 2020 to 2021). Background on the whole study: The cohort included three men and a couple of women between 18 and 49 years of age. Blood TCR repertoires of four to six healthy adults were deeply sequenced to estimate repertoire size and the extent of clonotype sharing between individuals. Per donor, three plates each were used for CD4 naive and CD4 memory, two for CD8 naive, and one for CD8 memory. To increase sequencing depth and limit assay-specific biases, different laboratories used diverse techniques to prepare libraries and sequence TCR repertoires. Per donor, leukapheresis produced somewhere between about 0.94 and 8.9 billion PBMCs.

Note on this clone: There is no known antigen for this receptor. No base quality values were provided; no much bigger clone lies one nucleotide off.

The V and J ends are trimmed by 10 bases and 6 bases, leaving 13 bases between them. The CDR3 measures 11 amino acids from cysteine to phenylalanine. Only the CDR3 DNA is retained, 33 bases long and in frame from the first base. For CDR1 and CDR2, the germline V gene (reference sequence) lists MNHEY and SMNVEV. Using the deep immunoSEQ assay, TCR CDR3 regions were amplified from genomic DNA by multiplex PCR. Extracted genomic DNA from each cell subset was distributed evenly across all wells of several immunoSEQ 96-well plates, and each plate was treated as a replicate. For sorted subsets, about 210 ng of genomic DNA, equivalent to roughly 30,000 T cell genomes, went into each replicate PCR. The purified libraries were quantified using a Qubit 3.0 fluorometer, sized with a Bioanalyzer 2100, and then quantified again using the KAPA Library Quantification kit. A separate single-read 150-cycle Illumina NextSeq 550 flow cell was used to sequence each immunoSEQ 96-well plate. In the authors' own workflow: Because only junctional sequences without quality scores were contained in the immunoSEQ output, filtering matching that applied to full-length reads could not be performed. To assign V/J genes and CDR3, sequences were annotated against IMGT germline references using PyIR, a Python wrapper for IgBLAST v1.9. Reads with weak V/J assignments (E-value above 1e-6), missing CDR3, stop codons, out-of-frame junctions, or ambiguous translated residues were removed. A V3J clonotype was defined by an identical inferred V gene, J gene, and CDR3 amino acid sequence. To compute the percentage overlap between repertoires, the number of shared unique clonotypes was divided by the size of the smaller repertoire. Three approaches were used to assess repertoire richness: RTK rarefaction, the Chao1 estimator, and Recon v2.1 estimates of unobserved clonotypes. Generation probabilities were computed with OLGA for all TCRbeta clonotypes obtained by the gDNA method from a handful of donors. TCRdb re-hosts the immuneACCESS table, in-frame sequences only. Its copies lack some clones; in the studies checked, an unresolved V gene accounts for under half of them, and the cause for the rest is not known. V and J calls plus clone size are reproduced from that table; the DNA served to infer D and trimming. The sample table records roughly 2.5 million clones; around 94% of these occur just once. The top ten constitute 0.13% to 0.15% of the sample.

The donors were healthy, HIV-negative adults who had no recently reported acute infections or vaccinations. Every donor was a Caucasian adult living in Nashville, Tennessee, USA. CD4+ T cells were enriched by magnetic negative selection; naive cells were then positively selected on CD45RA, and the negative fraction formed the memory subset. After blood collection by leukapheresis, PBMCs were isolated using Ficoll-Histopaque density gradient centrifugation and then cryopreserved in the vapor phase of liquid nitrogen. Purity and quantity of every magnetically sorted T cell population were checked by analytical flow cytometry. Each sorted fraction had its genomic DNA isolated and then quantified by UV absorbance on a Nanodrop 2000c. General study outcomes and caveats: Sampling was limited to blood, and TCR repertoires in tissue likely differ from TCR repertoires in blood. Compared with non-shared clonotypes, the clonotypes found in all four sorted-subset donors had higher generation probabilities. Because the study included only a small number of donors, the genetic and exposure-history diversity represented was limited. Naive subsets generally had larger estimated clonotype richness than memory subsets did. Based on pairwise subsampling, the degree of clonotype sharing among donors was expected to be affected by sequencing depth. Rarefaction of sorted-subset datasets indicated incomplete sequencing despite the large sequencing depth. Across several donors, approximately 5% of naive CD4, approximately 3.6% of naive CD8, approximately 2.5% of memory CD4, and about 0.44% of memory CD8 clonotypes were shared.

What was sequenced was naive CD4+ T cells sorted from blood. This specimen's cell subset or site label, per the study, means: CD45RA+ positively selected. Recombination joined TRBV27 with TRBJ2-7, with TRBD2 as a weak D call on 7 bases. The sequence was obtained from a man between 18 and 29 years old in good health. Read as DNA, the sequence is TGTGCCATTGGGGGGGGGCGCGAGCAGTACTTC. It is translated as CAIGGGREQYF.